Below, 9 T cell receptor beta chains from the same sample are listed, as sequenced in a study of blood T cell repertoires in COVID-19. TCRdb keeps only in-frame clones here, not all; method: immunoSEQ multiplex PCR. The sample yields about 73,000 clones, roughly four fifths seen once. The material sequenced was peripheral blood. All receptors come from a human donor in a cohort sampled during active COVID-19.

This clone came up a few times. This chain links TRBV3-1 (or the pseudogene TRBV3-2) with TRBJ1-2; the D gene is possibly TRBD1 (6 bases). The CDR3 extends over 14 amino acids. Trimming shortened V by 2 bases and J by 6 bases, and 13 bases separated the two germline ends. The germline gives CDR1 LGHDT, CDR2 YNNKEL (reference sequence). The CDR3 coding sequence is TGTGCCAGCAGCCAAACAGGGATTACGGATGGCTACACCTTC. Translation gives CASSQTGITDGYTF.

This chain connects TRBV11-3 to TRBJ1-4, with D maybe TRBD1 (5 bases). V dropped 1 base and J dropped 4 bases, with 13 bases sitting between them. The CDR3 is 16 residues long. Germline-derived CDR1 and CDR2 are SGHNT and YENEEA. The CDR3 loop is CASSLGSGTHNEKLFF. The CDR3 coding sequence is TGTGCCAGCAGCTTAGGGAGCGGGACTCATAATGAAAAACTGTTTTTT.

The chain combines TRBV19 with TRBJ2-5; D is possibly TRBD1 (5 bases). The CDR3 totals 13 residues. Germline V CDR1 and CDR2: LNHDA, SQIVND (reference sequence). Trimming took off 1 base at V and 9 bases at J, with 12 bases between the two ends. The CDR3 DNA is TGTGCCAGTAGTATAGGCCAGGGTATGGCCCAGTACTTC. Translated: CASSIGQGMAQYF.

This chain joins TRBV11-2 and TRBJ2-7, with TRBD1 identical over 10 bases. The CDR3 consists of 16 residues. Unmatched junction bases numbered 7, after V lost 3 bases and J lost 2 bases. The germline gives CDR1 SGHAT, CDR2 FQNNGV. The CDR3 DNA is TGTGCCAGCAGCTTCGGGGCCGGACAGGGGGCCTACGAGCAGTACTTC. As protein: CASSFGAGQGAYEQYF.

The rearrangement links TRBV14 to TRBJ2-7, with D maybe TRBD2 (5 bases). V gave up 5 bases and J gave up 1 base, with 6 bases separating them. The CDR3 spans 12 residues. Germline CDR1 reads SGHDN; CDR2 reads FVKESK. CDR3 amino acids: CASSGGSYEQYF. In DNA form, the CDR3 reads TGTGCCAGCAGCGGAGGATCCTACGAGCAGTACTTC.

V gene TRBV4-1 combines with J gene TRBJ2-5, with a tentative D call TRBD1 (5 bases). The V and J ends lost 2 bases and 5 bases respectively, with 9 bases between them. The germline CDR1 and CDR2 sequences are MGHRA and YSYEKL. The CDR3 sequence is 13 residues long. CDR3: CASSQRQLETQYF. The CDR3 coding sequence is TGCGCCAGCAGCCAAAGACAGTTGGAGACCCAGTACTTC.

This rearrangement joins TRBV24-1 to TRBJ2-2; 11 bases are shared with TRBD1. CDR1 is KGHDR and CDR2 is SFDVKD in the germline V gene. The CDR3 runs 17 residues. V shed 2 bases and J 2 bases; nucleotides not matched to a gene: 3. CDR3 region: CATSDSGTGGNTGELFF. Here the CDR3 DNA reads TGTGCCACCAGTGATTCCGGGACAGGGGGAAACACCGGGGAGCTGTTTTTT.

V usage is TRBV5-5 and J usage is TRBJ2-3; D is ambiguous. V was trimmed by 1 base and J by 0 bases, leaving 3 bases between them. The CDR3 extends over 13 amino acids. The germline CDR1 and CDR2 sequences are SGHKS and YYEKEE (reference sequence). Here the CDR3 DNA reads TGTGCCAGCAGCTTGACTAGCACAGATACGCAGTATTTT. This sequence encodes CASSLTSTDTQYF.

The V call is TRBV7-2, the J call TRBJ1-2; the match to TRBD1 covers 10 bases. Germline CDR1 SGHTA, CDR2 FQGNSA. This CDR3 is built from 13 residues. Trimming at V came to 4 bases and at J to 7 bases, leaving 3 bases not matched to a gene. The CDR3, as DNA: TGTGCCAGCAGCTCCCGGACAGGGGGTGGCTACACCTTC. Its translation: CASSSRTGGGYTF.